This TCR beta chain stems from a study of spatial heterogeneity in lung cancer. Whole-study results and caveats: The study estimated about 7.3% alpha and under 15% beta chain coverage of tumor T cells. It was found that expanded intratumoral alpha and beta TCR counts tracked tumor mutation counts.

Worth noting for this clonotype: The antigen is not known.

Each TCR cDNA molecule carried a unique molecular identifier. Via MiXCR, TCRdb re-called the 5' RACE reads, giving one row per CDR3 protein. The sample holds around 13,000 distinct CDR3 sequences; 4% to 6% are singletons and the top ten take 36%. The time point here: sample taken at primary tumor resection. The donor group consisted of around 70 patients who had untreated, early-stage non-small cell lung cancer. The authors sequenced whole RNA from tumor, nontumor lung or frozen PBMC without sorting. The CDR3 length is 12 residues. V was pared by 10 bases and J by 4 bases, with 8 bases between. The germline CDR1 and CDR2 sequences are SEHNR and FQNEAQ (reference sequence).

The receptor's source is a male donor with early-stage non-small cell lung cancer. The rearrangement uses TRBV7-9 and TRBJ2-6; the D is unclear. The material was lung tumor tissue, obtained at surgery. In DNA form, the CDR3 reads TGTGCCACCGGGCTGGGGGCCAACGTCCTGACTTTC. Its translation: CATGLGANVLTF.